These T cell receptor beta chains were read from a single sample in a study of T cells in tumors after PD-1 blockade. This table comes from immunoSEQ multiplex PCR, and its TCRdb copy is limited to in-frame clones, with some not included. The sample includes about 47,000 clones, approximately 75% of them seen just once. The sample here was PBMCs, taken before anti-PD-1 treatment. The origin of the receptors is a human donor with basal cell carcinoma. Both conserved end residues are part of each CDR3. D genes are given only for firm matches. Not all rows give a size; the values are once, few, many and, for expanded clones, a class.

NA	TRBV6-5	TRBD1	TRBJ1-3	CASRSTGGPGNTIYF	TGTGCCAGCAGATCGACAGGGGGCCCTGGAAACACCATATATTTT
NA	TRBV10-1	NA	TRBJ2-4	CASSESSKNIQYF	TGCGCCAGCAGTGAGTCCTCCAAAAACATTCAGTACTTC
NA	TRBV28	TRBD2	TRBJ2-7	CASSSRLAGGPSYEQYF	TGTGCCAGCAGTTCACGACTAGCGGGAGGGCCGTCCTACGAGCAGTACTTC
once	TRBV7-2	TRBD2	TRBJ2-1	CASSSWLAGEQFF	TGTGCCAGCAGCTCGTGGCTAGCGGGAGAGCAGTTCTTC
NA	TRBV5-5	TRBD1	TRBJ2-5	CASSFGTGRETQYF	TGTGCCAGCAGCTTTGGGACAGGGAGGGAGACCCAGTACTTC
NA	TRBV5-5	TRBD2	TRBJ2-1	CASSFTGTGTSGGLYNEQFF	TGTGCCAGCAGCTTCACCGGGACAGGGACTAGCGGGGGACTCTACAATGAGCAGTTCTTC
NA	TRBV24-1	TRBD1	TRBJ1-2	CATSAGTAYGYTF	TGTGCCACCAGCGCCGGGACAGCGTATGGCTACACCTTC
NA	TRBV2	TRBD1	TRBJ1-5	CASSTGGHQPQHF	TGTGCCAGCTCGACAGGGGGCCATCAGCCCCAGCATTTT
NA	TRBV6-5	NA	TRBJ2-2	CASKVAIGTGELFF	TGTGCCAGCAAGGTGGCGATAGGAACCGGGGAGCTGTTTTTT
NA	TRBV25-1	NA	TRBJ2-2	CASLFAGLGTGELFF	TGTGCCAGCCTGTTTGCGGGTCTGGGCACCGGGGAGCTGTTTTTT
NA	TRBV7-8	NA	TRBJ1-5	CASSRRYNQPQHF	TGTGCCAGCAGCCGACGGTACAATCAGCCCCAGCATTTT
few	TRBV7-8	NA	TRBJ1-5	CASSPRGVVNQPQHF	TGTGCCAGCAGCCCGAGGGGGGTTGTGAATCAGCCCCAGCATTTT
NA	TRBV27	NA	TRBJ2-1	CASSLFGGGSEQFF	TGTGCCAGCAGTTTATTTGGGGGCGGGAGTGAGCAGTTCTTC
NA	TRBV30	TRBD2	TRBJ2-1	CASSGTSGVSAEQFF	TGTGCCTCCTCCGGGACTAGCGGCGTGAGTGCTGAGCAGTTCTTC
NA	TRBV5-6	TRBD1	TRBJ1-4	CASSLGGRDRDEKLFF	TGTGCCAGCAGCTTGGGGGGCCGGGACAGGGACGAAAAACTGTTTTTT
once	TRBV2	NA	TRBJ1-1	CASSVGRGVAEAFF	TGTGCCAGCAGTGTGGGCAGAGGGGTTGCTGAAGCTTTCTTT
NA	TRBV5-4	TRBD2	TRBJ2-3	CASSLALAGGPDTQYF	TGTGCCAGCAGCTTGGCTCTAGCGGGAGGTCCAGATACGCAGTATTTT
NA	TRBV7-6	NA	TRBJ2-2	CASSPWGGGGTGELFF	TGTGCCAGCAGCCCCTGGGGAGGGGGGGGCACCGGGGAGCTGTTTTTT
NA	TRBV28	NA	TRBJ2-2	CASSFGRYDTGELFF	TGTGCCAGCAGTTTTGGGCGCTACGACACCGGGGAGCTGTTTTTT
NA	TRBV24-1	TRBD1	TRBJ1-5	CATSEDRAGIKPQHF	TGTGCCACCAGTGAGGACAGGGCAGGGATCAAGCCCCAGCATTTT
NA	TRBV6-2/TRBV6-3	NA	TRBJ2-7	CASSYGGEAAYEQYF	TGTGCCAGCAGTTACGGCGGGGAGGCAGCCTACGAGCAGTACTTC
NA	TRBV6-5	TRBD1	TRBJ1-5	CASTPDRGYQPQHF	TGTGCCAGCACTCCGGACAGGGGTTATCAGCCCCAGCATTTT
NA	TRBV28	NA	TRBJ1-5	CASRAQASNNQPQHF	TGTGCCAGCAGAGCCCAAGCCTCGAACAATCAGCCCCAGCATTTT
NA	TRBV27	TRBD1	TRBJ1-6	CASSSPGQYNSPLHF	TGTGCCAGCAGTTCACCGGGACAGTATAATTCACCCCTCCACTTT
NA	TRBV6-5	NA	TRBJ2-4	CASRTDYGGVNIQYF	TGTGCCAGCAGGACGGATTATGGCGGGGTTAACATTCAGTACTTC
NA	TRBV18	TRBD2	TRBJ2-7	CASSPGTSGSSSYEQYF	TGTGCCAGCTCACCGGGGACTAGCGGGAGCAGCTCCTACGAGCAGTACTTC
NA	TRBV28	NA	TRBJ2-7	CASSFADGRLYYEQYF	TGTGCCAGCAGTTTCGCCGACGGGAGACTTTACTACGAGCAGTACTTC
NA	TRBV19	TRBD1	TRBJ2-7	CASSPSPGQGTTSRGYEQYF	TGTGCCAGTAGTCCCTCCCCGGGACAGGGAACGACTAGTCGGGGCTACGAGCAGTACTTC
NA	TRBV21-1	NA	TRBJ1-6	CASSRELDRVYNSPLHF	TGTGCCAGCAGCAGAGAGTTGGACAGGGTCTATAATTCACCCCTCCACTTT
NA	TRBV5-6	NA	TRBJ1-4	CASSSLGEGTNEKLFF	TGTGCCAGCAGCTCGCTGGGGGAGGGAACTAATGAAAAACTGTTTTTT
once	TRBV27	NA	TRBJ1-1	CASSFRDPRDTEAFF	TGTGCCAGCAGTTTCCGGGACCCAAGGGACACTGAAGCTTTCTTT
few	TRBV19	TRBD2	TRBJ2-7	CASSPGTSGTTEQYF	TGTGCCAGTAGTCCAGGGACTAGCGGGACCACGGAGCAGTACTTC
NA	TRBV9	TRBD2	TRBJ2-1	CASSVDAGGPSSYNEQFF	TGTGCCAGCAGCGTAGATGCGGGAGGCCCTAGCTCCTACAATGAGCAGTTCTTC
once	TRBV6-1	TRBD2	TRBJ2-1	CASSATSGGAGGKQFF	TGTGCCAGCAGTGCGACTAGCGGGGGGGCCGGGGGTAAGCAGTTCTTC
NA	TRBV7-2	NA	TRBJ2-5	CASSLGPNFGGARGTQYF	TGTGCCAGCAGCTTAGGTCCTAACTTCGGGGGAGCTAGGGGGACCCAGTACTTC
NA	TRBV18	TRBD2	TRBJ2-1	CASSPAGGLRNEQFF	TGTGCCAGCTCACCAGCGGGGGGGCTTAGGAATGAGCAGTTCTTC
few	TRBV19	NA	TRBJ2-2	CASTTQGNTGELFF	TGTGCCAGTACAACACAGGGGAACACCGGGGAGCTGTTTTTT
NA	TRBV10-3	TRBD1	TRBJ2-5	CAISEGQGGETQYF	TGTGCCATCAGTGAGGGACAGGGTGGAGAGACCCAGTACTTC
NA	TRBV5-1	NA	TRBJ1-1	CASSPQGNTEAFF	TGCGCCAGCAGCCCACAGGGGAACACTGAAGCTTTCTTT
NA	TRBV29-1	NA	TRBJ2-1	CSADLVHEQFF	TGCAGCGCCGACCTAGTACATGAGCAGTTCTTC
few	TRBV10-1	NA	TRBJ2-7	CASGRSSYEQYF	TGCGCCAGCGGCAGGAGCTCCTACGAGCAGTACTTC
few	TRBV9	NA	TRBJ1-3	CASSGTGFSGNTIYF	TGTGCCAGCAGCGGAACAGGATTCTCTGGAAACACCATATATTTT
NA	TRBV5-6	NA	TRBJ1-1	CASSHRQNLMNTEAFF	TGTGCCAGCAGCCACAGACAGAATCTAATGAACACTGAAGCTTTCTTT
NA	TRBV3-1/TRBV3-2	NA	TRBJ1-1	CASSRSVRGTEAFF	TGTGCCAGCAGCCGAAGCGTGAGGGGCACTGAAGCTTTCTTT
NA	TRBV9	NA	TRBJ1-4	CASSVGLGVEKLFF	TGTGCCAGCAGCGTAGGGTTGGGGGTCGAAAAACTGTTTTTT
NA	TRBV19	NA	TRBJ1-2	CASSQGTRNYGYTF	TGTGCCAGTAGTCAGGGGACTCGAAACTATGGCTACACCTTC
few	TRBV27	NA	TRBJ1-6	CASSLLQGRGSPLHF	TGTGCCAGCAGTCTATTACAGGGTAGAGGTTCACCCCTCCACTTT
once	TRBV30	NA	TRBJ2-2	CAWRGGADRGAVF	TGTGCCTGGAGAGGAGGGGCGGACCGGGGAGCTGTTTTT
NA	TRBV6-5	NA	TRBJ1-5	CASGGWGNQPQHF	TGTGCCAGCGGGGGCTGGGGCAATCAGCCCCAGCATTTT
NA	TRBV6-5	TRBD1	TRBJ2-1	CASETRDRAGNEQFF	TGTGCCAGCGAAACCCGGGACAGGGCAGGCAATGAGCAGTTCTTC
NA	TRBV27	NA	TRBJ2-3	CASSLYTATDTQYF	TGTGCCAGCAGTTTATACACTGCCACAGATACGCAGTATTTT
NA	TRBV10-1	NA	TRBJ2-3	CASSEGIAPRDTQYF	TGCGCCAGCAGTGAAGGAATAGCCCCGCGGGATACGCAGTATTTT
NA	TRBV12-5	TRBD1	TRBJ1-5	CASGPAQWQGVYQPQHF	TGTGCTAGTGGTCCAGCACAATGGCAGGGGGTTTATCAGCCCCAGCATTTT
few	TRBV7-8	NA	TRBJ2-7	CASSSDRFGLGGRYEQYF	TGTGCCAGCAGCTCGGACCGGTTTGGACTAGGGGGGCGTTACGAGCAGTACTTC
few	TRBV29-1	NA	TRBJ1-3	CSVHLSSGNTIYF	TGCAGCGTGCACCTCAGCTCTGGAAACACCATATATTTT
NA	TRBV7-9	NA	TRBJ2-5	CASSPPWDKKETQYF	TGTGCCAGCAGCCCGCCGTGGGATAAGAAAGAGACCCAGTACTTC
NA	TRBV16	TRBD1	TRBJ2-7	CASSPRGRGSYEQYF	TGTGCCAGCAGCCCCAGGGGGCGAGGCTCCTACGAGCAGTACTTC